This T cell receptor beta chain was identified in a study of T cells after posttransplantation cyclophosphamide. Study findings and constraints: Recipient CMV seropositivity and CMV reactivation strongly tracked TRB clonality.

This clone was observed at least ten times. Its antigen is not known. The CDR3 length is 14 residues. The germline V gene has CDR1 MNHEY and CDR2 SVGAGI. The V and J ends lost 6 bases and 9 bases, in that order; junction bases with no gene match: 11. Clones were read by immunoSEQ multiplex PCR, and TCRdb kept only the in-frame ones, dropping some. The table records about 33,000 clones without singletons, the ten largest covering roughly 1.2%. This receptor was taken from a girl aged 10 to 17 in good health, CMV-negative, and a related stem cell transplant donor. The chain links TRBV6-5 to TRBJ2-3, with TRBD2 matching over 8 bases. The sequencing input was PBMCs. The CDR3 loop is CASRPSGSGGTQYF. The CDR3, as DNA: TGTGCCAGCAGGCCTAGCGGTTCGGGGGGGACGCAGTATTTT.